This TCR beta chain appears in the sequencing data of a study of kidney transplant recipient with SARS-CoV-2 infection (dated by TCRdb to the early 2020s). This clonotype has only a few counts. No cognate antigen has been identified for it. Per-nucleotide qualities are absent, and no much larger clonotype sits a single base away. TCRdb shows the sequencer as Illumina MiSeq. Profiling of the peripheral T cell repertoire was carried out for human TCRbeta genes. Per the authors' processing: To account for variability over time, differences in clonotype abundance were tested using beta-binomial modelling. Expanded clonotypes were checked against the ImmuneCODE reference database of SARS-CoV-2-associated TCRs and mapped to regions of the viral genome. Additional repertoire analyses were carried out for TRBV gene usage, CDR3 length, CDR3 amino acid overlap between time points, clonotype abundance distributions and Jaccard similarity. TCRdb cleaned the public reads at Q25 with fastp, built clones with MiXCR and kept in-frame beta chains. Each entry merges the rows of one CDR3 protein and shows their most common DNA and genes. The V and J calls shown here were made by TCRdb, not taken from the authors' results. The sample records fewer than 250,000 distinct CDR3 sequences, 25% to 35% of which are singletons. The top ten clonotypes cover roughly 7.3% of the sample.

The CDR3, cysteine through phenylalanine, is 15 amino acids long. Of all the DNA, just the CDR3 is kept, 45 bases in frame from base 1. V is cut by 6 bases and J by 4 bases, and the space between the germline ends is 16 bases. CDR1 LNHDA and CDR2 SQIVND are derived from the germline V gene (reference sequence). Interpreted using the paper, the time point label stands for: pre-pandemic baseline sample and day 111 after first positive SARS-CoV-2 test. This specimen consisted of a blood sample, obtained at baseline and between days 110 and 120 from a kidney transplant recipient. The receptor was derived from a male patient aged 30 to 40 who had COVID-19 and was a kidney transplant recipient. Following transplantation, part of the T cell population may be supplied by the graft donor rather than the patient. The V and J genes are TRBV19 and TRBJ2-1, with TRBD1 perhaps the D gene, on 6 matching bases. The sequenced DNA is TGTGCCAGTAGCCAACAGGGTGGGGTATACAATGAGCAGTTCTTC. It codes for CASSQQGGVYNEQFF.